A selection of T cell receptor beta chains follows, all from one sample in a study of cytomegalovirus exposure and HLA in healthy donors. Here immunoSEQ multiplex PCR was the method, and the copy in TCRdb shows in-frame clones only, minus some. This sample carries about 180,000 clones, about 69% of them seen once, and the ten largest clones take 2% to 2.5%. Sequencing used PBMCs. The receptors stem from a human donor in good health. CDR3s include the opening cysteine and the closing phenylalanine or tryptophan. The order of the fields is clone size, J gene, V gene, D gene, CDR3 DNA, CDR3 protein. D genes are given only for firm matches. A clone size is listed for some rows: how often the clone was seen (once, few, many), or a class if it is expanded.

.,TRBJ2-7,TRBV5-1,.,TGCGCCAGCAGCTTGGCGCCAGGTCCCTACGAGCAGTACTTC,CASSLAPGPYEQYF
.,TRBJ1-1,TRBV6-4,TRBD1,TGTGCCAGCAGCTTAGACAGGGGCACTGAAGCTTTCTTT,CASSLDRGTEAFF
.,TRBJ1-1,TRBV5-1,TRBD1,TGCGCCAGCCGGAGGGGACAGGGTGAGACTGAAGCTTTCTTT,CASRRGQGETEAFF
.,TRBJ1-2,TRBV5-1,.,TGCGCCAGCAGCTCAGGTGGTGGGAACTATGGCTACACCTTC,CASSSGGGNYGYTF
once,TRBJ2-1,TRBV20-1,.,TGCAGTGCTAGGGGGGCGAATGAGCAGTTCTTC,CSARGANEQFF
few,TRBJ1-1,TRBV7-3,.,TGTGCCAGCAGGTCCCGCGGGATGAACACTGAAGCTTTCTTT,CASRSRGMNTEAFF
.,TRBJ1-2,TRBV4-3,.,TGCGCCAGCAGCCAAGGGACAGCCTATGGCTACACCTTC,CASSQGTAYGYTF
.,TRBJ1-1,TRBV6-1,TRBD1,TGTGCCAGCAGACCACAAGGGACAGCGAACACTGAAGCTTTCTTT,CASRPQGTANTEAFF
once,TRBJ2-7,TRBV6-6,TRBD1,TGTGCCAGCAAAGATCCGGGGCAGGGGGACGACGAGCAGTACTTC,CASKDPGQGDDEQYF
.,TRBJ2-5,TRBV5-1,TRBD2,TGCGCCAGCAGCTTGGCACCACTAGCGGGAGGAGAGACCCAGTACTTC,CASSLAPLAGGETQYF
.,TRBJ2-2,TRBV4-3,.,TGCGCCAGCAGCCAGTATACAGGATCGAACACCGGGGAGCTGTTTTTT,CASSQYTGSNTGELFF
.,TRBJ2-3,TRBV7-2,.,TGTGCCAGCAGCTTAATAGAAGCAGATACGCAGTATTTT,CASSLIEADTQYF
.,TRBJ2-1,TRBV9,TRBD2,TGTGCCAGCAGCGATGCGGGGGGGCTCTACAATGAGCAGTTCTTC,CASSDAGGLYNEQFF
few,TRBJ1-1,TRBV7-6,.,TGTGCCAGCAGCTTAGGGCAGGGTTACACTGAAGCTTTCTTT,CASSLGQGYTEAFF
.,TRBJ2-1,TRBV4-1,TRBD2,TGCGCCAGCAGCCAAGATGAGCGGGGGGCCTCCCTCTACAATGAGCAGTTCTTC,CASSQDERGASLYNEQFF
.,TRBJ2-1,TRBV5-4,TRBD1,TGTGCCAGCAGCCAGGACAGGTTCTCCTACAATGAGCAGTTCTTC,CASSQDRFSYNEQFF